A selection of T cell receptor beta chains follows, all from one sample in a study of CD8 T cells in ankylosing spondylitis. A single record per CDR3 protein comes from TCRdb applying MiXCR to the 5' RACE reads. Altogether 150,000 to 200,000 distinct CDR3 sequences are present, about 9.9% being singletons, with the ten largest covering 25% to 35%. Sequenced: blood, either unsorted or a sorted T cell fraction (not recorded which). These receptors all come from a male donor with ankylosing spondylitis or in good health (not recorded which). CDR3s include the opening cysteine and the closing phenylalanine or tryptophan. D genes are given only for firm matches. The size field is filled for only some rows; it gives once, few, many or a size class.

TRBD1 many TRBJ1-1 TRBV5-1 TGCGCCAGCAGCCAACAGGGGGAAAGTACCACTGAAGCTTTCTTT CASSQQGESTTEAFF
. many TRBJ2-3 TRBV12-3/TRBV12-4 TGTGCCAGTAGACAGAGCACTAGCACAGATACGCAGTATTTT CASRQSTSTDTQYF
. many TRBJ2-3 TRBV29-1 TGCAGCGTTGTCCGGTCCCAAGATACGCAGTATTTT CSVVRSQDTQYF
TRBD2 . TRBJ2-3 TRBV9 TGTGCCAGCACCCCAACTAGCGGGGGAACAGATACGCAGTATTTT CASTPTSGGTDTQYF
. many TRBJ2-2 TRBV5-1 TGCGCCAGCAGCGTCGACCGGGCCGGGGAGCTGTTTTTT CASSVDRAGELFF
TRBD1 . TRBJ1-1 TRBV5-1 TGCGCCAGCAGCCGCGGGACAGGGGTTTTGGGGAACACTGAAGCTTTCTTT CASSRGTGVLGNTEAFF
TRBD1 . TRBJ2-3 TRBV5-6 TGTGCCAGCAGCCCAACGACAGGGGGAGGCGCAGATACGCAGTATTTT CASSPTTGGGADTQYF
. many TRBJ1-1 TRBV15 TGTGCCACCAGCAGAGATCATGCAGGGACTGAAGCTTTCTTT CATSRDHAGTEAFF
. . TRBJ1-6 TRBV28 TGTGCCATCAGTTTAGAGGGGAGCTCCTATAATTCACCCCTCCACTTT CAISLEGSSYNSPLHF
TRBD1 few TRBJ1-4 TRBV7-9 TGTGCCAGCAGCCCCCTCCCCTCGGGACAGGTGGAAAAACTGTTTTTT CASSPLPSGQVEKLFF
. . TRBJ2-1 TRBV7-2 TGTGCCAGCAGCTTGGACGCGTTGGTCCTCGAGCAGTTCTTC CASSLDALVLEQFF
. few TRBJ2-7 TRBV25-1 TGTGCCAGCCAGAGCCTTACCGGCAGGGGCTACGAGCAGTACTTC CASQSLTGRGYEQYF
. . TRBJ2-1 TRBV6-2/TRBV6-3 TGTGCCAGCAGTTATCGAGCGGAATCCTACAATGAGCAGTTCTTC CASSYRAESYNEQFF
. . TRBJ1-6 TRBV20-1 TGCAGTGCTAGAGCAACAGGGTTCTCCTATAATTCACCCCTCCACTTT CSARATGFSYNSPLHF
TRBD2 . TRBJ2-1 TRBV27 TGTGCCAGCAGTTCCCTGACTAGCGGGAGATCCTACAATGAGCAGTTCTTC CASSSLTSGRSYNEQFF
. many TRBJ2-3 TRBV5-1 TGCGCCAGCAGCGCGGACTTAGGAGATACGCAGTATTTT CASSADLGDTQYF
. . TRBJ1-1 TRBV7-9 TGTGCCAGCAGCCCCGAGGTGGGAGAAGCTTTCTTT CASSPEVGEAFF
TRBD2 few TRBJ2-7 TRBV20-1 TGCAGTGCTAGTCGGGCTAGCGGCCTATACGAGCAGTACTTC CSASRASGLYEQYF
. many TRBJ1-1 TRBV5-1 TGCGCCAGCAGCTTATCTTTGCCTAACACTGAAGCTTTCTTT CASSLSLPNTEAFF
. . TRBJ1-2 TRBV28 TGTGCCAGCAGTTTATCTGGGGTTAGGCAGACCCTCTATGGCTACACCTTC CASSLSGVRQTLYGYTF
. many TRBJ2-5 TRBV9 TGTGCCAGCAGCGTAGCTAGCGGGACAGGGTCCCAAGAGACCCAGTACTTC CASSVASGTGSQETQYF
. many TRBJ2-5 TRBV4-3 TGCGCCAGCAGCCAAGGTTCGTCTAGAGGGGAGACCCAGTACTTC CASSQGSSRGETQYF
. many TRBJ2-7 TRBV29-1 TGCAGCGTGGGGTGGTATGGGGCGGACGAGCAGTACTTC CSVGWYGADEQYF
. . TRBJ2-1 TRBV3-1 TGTGCCAGCAGCCAAGTTCCCGGGCGGGAGCAGTTCTTC CASSQVPGREQFF
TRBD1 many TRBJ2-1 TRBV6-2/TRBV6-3 TGTGCCAGCAGTTCCCTCCGTCGGCAGGGGGCCAACAATGAGCAGTTCTTC CASSSLRRQGANNEQFF
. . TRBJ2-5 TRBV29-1 TGCAGCGTTGTGGTAAGGGGCAACCAAGAGACCCAGTACTTC CSVVVRGNQETQYF
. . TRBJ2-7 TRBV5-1 TGCGCCAGCAGCTTGGGGGCGCCTACCCACGAGCAGTACTTC CASSLGAPTHEQYF
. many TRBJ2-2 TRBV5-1 TGCGCCAGCACTACCGGGGCTTTCAACACCGGGGAGCTGTTTTTT CASTTGAFNTGELFF
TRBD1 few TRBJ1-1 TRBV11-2 TGTGCCAGCAGCTTAGTTGCCAGGGGGCGCACTGAAGCTTTCTTT CASSLVARGRTEAFF
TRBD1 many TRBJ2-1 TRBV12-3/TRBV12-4 TGTGCCAGCAGTCCGATCGGACAGGGGTACAATGAGCAGTTCTTC CASSPIGQGYNEQFF
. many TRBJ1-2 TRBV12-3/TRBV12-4 TGTGCCAGCAGTTTAGGGACAGCTTTGGGGGATTACTATGGCTACACCTTC CASSLGTALGDYYGYTF
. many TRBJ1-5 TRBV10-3 TGTGCCATCAGTGACAGGGAGAAGGGCTTCAATCAGCCCCAGCATTTT CAISDREKGFNQPQHF
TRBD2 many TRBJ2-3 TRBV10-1 TGCGCCAGCATCCGGGGGGTACCTACAGATACGCAGTATTTT CASIRGVPTDTQYF
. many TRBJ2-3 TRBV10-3 TGTGCCTCAGAACTTGGCGGGCCTATGGATACGCAGTATTTT CASELGGPMDTQYF
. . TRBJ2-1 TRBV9 TGTGCCAGCAGCGTAGATTTAAGGGGGAACGGGGGGTGGGTCAATGAGCAGTTCTTC CASSVDLRGNGGWVNEQFF
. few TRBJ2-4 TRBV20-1 TGCAGTGCTAGGGGGATCGACACTGCCAAAAACATTCAGTACTTC CSARGIDTAKNIQYF
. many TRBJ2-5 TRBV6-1 TGTGCCAGCAGCCCTGGACAGGGAGGGCAGGAGACCCAGTACTTC CASSPGQGGQETQYF
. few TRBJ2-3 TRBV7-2 TGTGCCAGCAGCCCCCTCGGGGGGCTCAAAAGCACAGATACGCAGTATTTT CASSPLGGLKSTDTQYF
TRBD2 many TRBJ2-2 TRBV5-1 TGCGCCAGCAGCGCAGGACTAGCAGATACCGGGGAGCTGTTTTTT CASSAGLADTGELFF
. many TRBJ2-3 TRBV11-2 TGTGCCAGCAGCTTAGGGACTATGTCCACAGATACGCAGTATTTT CASSLGTMSTDTQYF
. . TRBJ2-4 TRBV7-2 TGTGCCAGCAGCTTATATTTAGCCAAAAACATTCAGTACTTC CASSLYLAKNIQYF
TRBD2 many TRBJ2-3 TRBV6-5 TGTGCCAGCAGTTACTCTAGCGGGGGGCAGGGTACGCAGTATTTT CASSYSSGGQGTQYF
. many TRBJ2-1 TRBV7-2 TGTGCCAGCAGCTTTGGCGGGACACGGCTCTACAATGAGCAGTTCTTC CASSFGGTRLYNEQFF
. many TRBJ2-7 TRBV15 TGTGCCACCAGCAGAGATATAGGCAGCTACGAGCAGTACTTC CATSRDIGSYEQYF
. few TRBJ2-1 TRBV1 TGCACCAGCACAGAGTACGGGGGCCTGCTTCGGAGCTCCTACAATGAGCAGTTCTTC CTSTEYGGLLRSSYNEQFF
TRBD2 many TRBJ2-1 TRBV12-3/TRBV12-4 TGTGCCAGCAGTTTGGGAGCGGGGGCCCTGAGTAATGAGCAGTTCTTC CASSLGAGALSNEQFF
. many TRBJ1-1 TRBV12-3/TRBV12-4 TGTGCCTCCTCGGGCAGGGGCCAGACTGAAGCTTTCTTT CASSGRGQTEAFF
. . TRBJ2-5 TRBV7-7 TGTGCCAGCAGTTACCTGTGGGGAGAGACCCAGTACTTC CASSYLWGETQYF
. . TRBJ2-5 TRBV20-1 TGCAGTGCTAGCTCCGGCGGGACCCAGTACTTC CSASSGGTQYF
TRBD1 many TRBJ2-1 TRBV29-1 TGCAGCGTTCGGACAGGGGGCTACTACAATGAGCAGTTCTTC CSVRTGGYYNEQFF
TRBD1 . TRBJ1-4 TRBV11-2 TGTGCCAGCAGCCCCCCCTTCCCCCGGGACAGGGGTGAAAAACTGTTTTTT CASSPPFPRDRGEKLFF
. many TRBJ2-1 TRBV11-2 TGCGCCAGCAGCTTGGTAGTAGCAGGCAATGAGCAGTTCTTC CASSLVVAGNEQFF
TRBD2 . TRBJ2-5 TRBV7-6 TGTGCCAGCAGCTTTCTAGCGGGGGGGGAGGCGGAGACCCAGTACTTC CASSFLAGGEAETQYF
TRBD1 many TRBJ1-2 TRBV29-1 TGCAGCGCGGGGACAGGGAGAAGTTATGGCTACACCTTC CSAGTGRSYGYTF
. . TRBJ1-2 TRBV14 TGTGCCAGCAGCCAAGTGGCAGCAATCTATGGCTACACCTTC CASSQVAAIYGYTF
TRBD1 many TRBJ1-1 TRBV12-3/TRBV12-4 TGTGCCAGCCGGCAGGGGGCGCCCCCCATAGGAGTTGAAGCTTTCTTT CASRQGAPPIGVEAFF
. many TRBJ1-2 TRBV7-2 TGTGCCAGCAGCTCCGACGGTACGATCTATGGCTACACCTTC CASSSDGTIYGYTF